This T cell receptor beta chain derives from a study of radiotherapy plus CTLA-4 blockade in lung cancer. Overall study: Among patients, 15% to 20% showed objective responses, and around 30% had disease control.

Remarks on this clone: Its antigen remains unidentified.

Study outcomes and limitations: After radiotherapy and ipilimumab, tumor-derived clones expanded in peripheral blood. Response, reportedly, was best predicted by interferon-beta along with early blood T cell clone dynamics.

Using immunoSEQ multiplex PCR, the repertoire was profiled, and TCRdb retains in-frame clones only, with some absent. The data contain about 97,000 clones, 65% to 75% of them singletons. Focal radiation plus CTLA-4 blockade with ipilimumab was given to patients with chemo-refractory metastatic non-small-cell lung cancer. Trimming pared 10 bases from V and 7 bases from J, leaving 11 bases between. There are 11 residues in the CDR3. Germline V gene lookup returns CDR1 LNHDA and CDR2 SQIVND (reference sequence). The clonotype was recovered from a human donor with non-small cell lung cancer who had a partial response to radiotherapy plus ipilimumab. Some clones in this sample may be carry-over from other donors' samples. Here the sequenced sample was peripheral blood, taken from a patient treated with radiotherapy plus ipilimumab. V is TRBV19 and J is TRBJ2-4; TRBD1 is a possible D gene (5 bases). CDR3 sequence (DNA): TGTGCCACCGGATGGGGCAACATTCAGTACTTC. Residues: CATGWGNIQYF.